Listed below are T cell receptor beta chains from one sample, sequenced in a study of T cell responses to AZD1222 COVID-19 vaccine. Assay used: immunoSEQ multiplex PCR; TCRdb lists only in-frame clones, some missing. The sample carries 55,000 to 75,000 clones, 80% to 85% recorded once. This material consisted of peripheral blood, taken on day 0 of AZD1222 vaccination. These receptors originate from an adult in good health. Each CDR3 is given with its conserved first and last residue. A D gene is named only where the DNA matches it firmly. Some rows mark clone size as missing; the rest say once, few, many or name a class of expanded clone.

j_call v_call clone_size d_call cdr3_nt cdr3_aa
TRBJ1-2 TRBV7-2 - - TGTGCCAGCAGCTCGACAGAGAACTATGGCTACACCTTC CASSSTENYGYTF
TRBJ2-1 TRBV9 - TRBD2 TGTGCCAGCAGCGTAGCTAGCGGGGGCTACAATGAGCAGTTCTTC CASSVASGGYNEQFF
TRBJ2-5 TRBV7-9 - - TGTGCCAGCAGCTTAGCGCTCGCGGAGACCCAGTACTTC CASSLALAETQYF
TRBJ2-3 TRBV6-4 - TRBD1 TGTGCCAGCAGTCCCCACTTACTCCCGGGACAGGGAATGGGCACAGATACGCAGTATTTT CASSPHLLPGQGMGTDTQYF
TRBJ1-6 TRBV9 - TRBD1 TGTGCCAGCAGCGCGACGTGGGAGGGGACAGGGTTCTCACCCCTCCACTTT CASSATWEGTGFSPLHF
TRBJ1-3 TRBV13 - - TGTGCCAGCAGCCGCTCCGGGACAAAGGCTGGAAACACCATATATTTT CASSRSGTKAGNTIYF
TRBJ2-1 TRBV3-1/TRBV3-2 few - TGTGCCAGCAGCCATGAGGACAGATACAATGAGCAGTTCTTC CASSHEDRYNEQFF
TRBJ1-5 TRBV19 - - TGTGCCAGTAGTATACCTCCACCCCCAGACTATAGCAATCAGCCCCAGCATTTT CASSIPPPPDYSNQPQHF
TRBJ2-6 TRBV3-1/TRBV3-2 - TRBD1 TGTGCCAGCAGCCTAGGGACAGCCTCTGGGGCCAACGTCCTGACTTTC CASSLGTASGANVLTF
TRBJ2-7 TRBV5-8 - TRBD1 TGTGCCAGCAGCTCCAGGGGGATGGGGGCTAACGAGCAGTACTTC CASSSRGMGANEQYF